This entry describes one T cell receptor (beta chain). This clonotype was found a few times. Its binding antigen is unknown. No much larger clone exists at a distance of one base, and base qualities are not known. From the cysteine up to the phenylalanine, the CDR3 has a length of 15 residues. Of the read, only the CDR3 DNA is kept; its 45 bases are in frame from base 1. Germline trimming amounts to 0 bases on V and 8 bases on J, with 5 as the count of junction bases outside the gene matches. For CDR1 and CDR2, the germline V gene lists KGHDR and SFDVKD. These data are taken from a study of T cells in Graves' hyperthyroidism and ophthalmopathy (dated by TCRdb to about 2019). About the investigation overall: Peripheral blood was sampled at the time of initial diagnosis, prior to any treatment. An independent validation cohort of under 20 hyperthyroidism patients and some 15 patients who later progressed to ophthalmopathy tested prospective prediction of ophthalmopathy. For training and testing, the 100 or so patients in the discovery cohort were randomly divided in a 7:3 ratio. TCR V-J signatures able to tell the groups apart were searched for in a discovery cohort of around 95 patients, of whom around 43 had Graves' ophthalmopathy and under 65 had stable Graves' hyperthyroidism. Once sampling was done, hyperthyroidism patients were given methimazole at a starting dose of 30 mg daily, whereas ophthalmopathy patients were given high-dose intravenous methylprednisolone. In addition, the study compared T-cell repertoires in thyroid tissue and in blood from five or six Graves' hyperthyroidism patients. According to the paper, TCR Vbeta CDR3 sequencing was carried out on more than 120 peripheral blood samples, which came from under 50 ophthalmopathy, approximately 72 hyperthyroidism and roughly 17 progressor patients. Paper-wide results and their limitations: During validation, the model predicted progression to ophthalmopathy a median of about 6.3 months ahead of onset, with 70.59% sensitivity and roughly 75% specificity. Sample size was not statistically predetermined, and blinding of investigators to group allocation was not performed. A model built on a 13 V-J signature distinguished ophthalmopathy from stable hyperthyroidism, reaching around 88% sensitivity and 81.08% specificity in cross-validation and 80%/75% in testing. Most expanded thyroid clonotypes (frequency above 0.001) were also found in blood, which suggests that blood repertoires may mirror thyroid immune responses.

A patient counted as having stable Graves' hyperthyroidism if no progression to ophthalmopathy occurred over 18 months of follow-up. Hyperthyroidism patients were aged 18 to 65 years and newly diagnosed, with disease duration of less than 2 months. The study excluded patients with uncontrolled infections, other autoimmune diseases, pregnancy or lactation. Clinical symptoms, serum thyroxine and TRAb, thyroid ultrasound, and orbital computed tomography formed the basis for the diagnoses. PBMCs were separated from roughly 10 ml of fresh peripheral blood using Ficoll-Paque density gradient centrifugation. Trizol reagent was used to extract total RNA, and RNA quality was then checked on an Agilent 2100 Bioanalyzer. Amplification of TCR beta CDR3 regions was carried out from RNA transcripts. For the first round of RT-PCR on the TCR CDR3, the HTBI primer set was used together with the Qiagen OneStep RT-PCR kit. Libraries were constructed in a second round of multiplex PCR, after which size selection and purification were carried out. Sequencing of the libraries was done on an Illumina HiSeq2000 using paired-end 100 bp reads. In the paper's pipeline: SOAPnuke was used to process the raw data, with reads discarded if the reads contained adapters or uncalled bases, had a mean Phred below 15, or lacked an exact constant-primer or identifier match. COPE v1.2.5 was used to merge the high-quality paired reads, and each unique nucleotide sequence was defined as a clonotype. Clonotypes were aligned to IMGT TRBV, TRBD and TRBJ reference segments using MiTCR v1.1. The analysis included only V-J combinations with a frequency above 0.0001, which together covered 99% to 99.2% of the repertoires. A TCS score was defined as the ratio of F50 (clonal expansion) to E x V (chaos), with BLOSUM62-based TCRdist applied between CDR3 peptides within each V-J. Welch's t-statistics and random forest reduced around 520 V-J features to about 12, which were used in a naive Bayes classifier (R e1071). TCRdb reprocessed the public reads (quality trimming at Q25 with fastp, clone calling with MiXCR) and kept in-frame beta chains. For every CDR3 protein sequence, its rows merge into one entry that carries the most common genes and DNA. In this record, the V and J calls reflect TCRdb's handling and not the investigators' own analysis. The sample has about 740,000 distinct CDR3 sequences on record, 14% of them singletons. Clones ranked in the top ten supply about 10% of the sample.

This receptor chain uses TRBV24-1 and TRBJ2-1, with TRBD1 matching 8 junction bases. Sequenced input: blood. This clonotype was sampled from a woman aged 18-29 years with Graves' hyperthyroidism. Read as DNA, the sequence is TGTGCCACCAGTGATTTGCAGGACAGGGACGATGAGCAGTTCTTC. Its translation reads: CATSDLQDRDDEQFF.